The 24 T cell receptor beta chains below come from one sample, sequenced in a study of cytomegalovirus exposure and HLA in healthy donors. Data came from immunoSEQ multiplex PCR; TCRdb stores just in-frame clones and leaves some out. The sample yields over 200,000 clones, roughly 84% seen once. The sample comprised PBMCs. Receptors were obtained from a woman aged 18 to 35 in good health and CMV-seropositive.

This clone was found many times. The V and J genes are TRBV19 and TRBJ2-7; 14 nucleotides agree with TRBD2. Germline V gives CDR1 LNHDA, CDR2 SQIVND (reference sequence). The CDR3 is 16 residues long. Trimming at V came to 6 bases and at J to 5 bases, leaving 9 bases not matched to a gene. The CDR3 DNA sequence: TGTGCCAGTAGAGGGCTGCCGGGACTAGCGGGAGACGAGCAGTACTTC. Its translation: CASRGLPGLAGDEQYF.

CDR3 sequence: CASAWDRTEAFF. The CDR3 DNA reads as TGTGCCAGCGCCTGGGACAGAACTGAAGCTTTCTTT. This sequence joins TRBV28 and TRBJ1-1, with 7 bases that match TRBD1. The CDR3 runs 12 residues. Looked up from germline, CDR1 is MDHEN and CDR2 is SYDVKM. V shed 8 bases and J 5 bases; nucleotides not matched to a gene: 5.

V gene TRBV7-9 combines with J gene TRBJ2-7; D unclear. V lost 2 bases and J lost 3, with 8 bases in between. Germline CDR1 and CDR2: SEHNR and FQNEAQ (reference sequence). The CDR3 spans 13 residues. CDR3 in DNA: TGTGCCAGCAGCTTAAACAGTTTCTACGAGCAGTACTTC. Residues: CASSLNSFYEQYF. Full variable domain (remainder filled in from reference TRBV7-9 and TRBJ2-7): DTGVSQNPRHKITKRGQNVTFRCDPISEHNRLYWYRQTLGQGPEFLTYFQNEAQLEKSRLLSDRFSAERPKGSFSTLEIQRTEQGDSAMYLCASSLNSFYEQYFGPGTRLTVT.

This chain uses TRBV28 with TRBJ2-7; D is unresolved. CDR1 MDHEN and CDR2 SYDVKM come from the germline V gene. The CDR3 consists of 17 residues. Trimming pared 5 bases from V and 3 bases from J, leaving 23 bases between. The CDR3 protein is CASSTLRWAMGNYEQYF. For the CDR3, the DNA is TGTGCCAGCAGTACGCTTCGTTGGGCGATGGGCAACTACGAGCAGTACTTC.

CDR3 protein: CASRSYGGSSYEQYF. In DNA, the CDR3 is TGTGCCAGCAGATCTTATGGAGGGAGCTCCTACGAGCAGTACTTC. V and J are TRBV28 and TRBJ2-7, with TRBD2 as a possible D gene (6 bases). The CDR3 is made up of 15 amino acids. V lost 6 bases and J 0 bases, leaving 15 bases between the germline ends. Germline CDR1 MDHEN, CDR2 SYDVKM.

The gene calls are TRBV28 and TRBJ2-5, with 7 bases aligning to TRBD1. Germline V gives CDR1 MDHEN, CDR2 SYDVKM. The CDR3 contains 14 residues. After removal of 5 bases from V and 3 bases from J, the junction contained 6 bases not matched to a gene. The chain's CDR3 is CASSRYRGEETQYF. The CDR3 coding sequence is TGTGCCAGCAGTAGATACAGGGGCGAAGAGACCCAGTACTTC.

The chain employs TRBV5-4 and TRBJ2-7, with D tentatively TRBD1 (5 bases). In germline, CDR1 is SGHNT, CDR2 YYREEE (reference sequence). The V end lost 4 bases, the J end lost 2 bases, and 13 bases lay between the germline ends. The CDR3 consists of 14 residues. The CDR3 DNA follows: TGTGCCAGCAGCCTCGGACCAGGGACCTACGAGCAGTACTTC. Its protein is CASSLGPGTYEQYF.

The chain combines TRBV28 with TRBJ1-2; D is undetermined. The V gene lost 7 bases and the J gene lost 8 bases, with 14 bases spanning the gap. CDR3 length: 12 amino acids. Germline V gene sequence: CDR1 MDHEN, CDR2 SYDVKM. The CDR3 DNA follows: TGTGCCAGCACTCCGGGGATCCAGGGCTACACCTTC. Encoded protein: CASTPGIQGYTF.

The chain has TRBV9 and TRBJ2-7; 8 bases match TRBD1. Germline-derived CDR1 and CDR2 are SGDLS and YYNGEE. The junction had 4 bases not matched to a gene; V was cut back by 5 bases and J by 6 bases. The CDR3 length is 12 residues. The CDR3 spells CASRTGEGEQYF. The CDR3 DNA is TGTGCCAGCAGGACAGGGGAAGGCGAGCAGTACTTC.

J is TRBJ2-7 and V is TRBV7-8; TRBD2 matches at 12 bases. V trimming: 1 base; J trimming: 4 bases; junction bases outside the gene matches: 11. Per germline, CDR1 SGHVS and CDR2 FQNEAQ. This CDR3 spans 18 amino acids. The DNA of the CDR3 is TGTGCCAGCAGCTTAGAACTAGCGGGAGGTACCATTTTTTACGAGCAGTACTTC. This gives the protein CASSLELAGGTIFYEQYF. Together with reference TRBV7-8 and TRBJ2-7, the CDR3 gives the full variable domain: GAGVSQSPRYKVAKRGQDVALRCDPISGHVSLFWYQQALGQGPEFLTYFQNEAQLDKSGLPSDRFFAERPEGSVSTLKIQRTQQEDSAVYLCASSLELAGGTIFYEQYFGPGTRLTVT.

The chain employs TRBV18 and TRBJ1-1; 10 nucleotides match TRBD1. Germline CDR1 and CDR2: KGHSH and LQKENI. The V gene end was trimmed by 3 bases and the J gene end by 5 bases; junction bases not matched to a gene: 3. This CDR3 region has 14 residues. As DNA, the CDR3 is TGTGCCAGCTCACCGGGACAGGGGTATACTGAAGCTTTCTTT. This encodes CASSPGQGYTEAFF.

J is TRBJ1-2 and V is TRBV5-3; the match to TRBD1 covers 7 bases. TRBV5-3 is sorted into the ORF group, with uncertain function. V shed 4 bases, J shed 1 base, and the junction held 10 bases outside the gene matches. This CDR3 spans 16 amino acids. CDR3 coding DNA: TGTGCCAGAAGCCCAGGACAGGCAGTGGTTAACTATGGCTACACCTTC. Encoded protein: CARSPGQAVVNYGYTF.

V and J are TRBV2 and TRBJ2-1; D might be TRBD2 (6 bases). Germline V gives CDR1 SNHLY, CDR2 FYNNEI. CDR3 length: 15 amino acids. The V gene lost 2 bases and the J gene lost 4 bases, with 12 bases spanning the gap. The CDR3 region is CASSEWRVEYNEQFF. The CDR3 coding sequence is TGTGCCAGCAGTGAATGGAGGGTAGAGTACAATGAGCAGTTCTTC. Complete variable domain (other parts from reference TRBV2 and TRBJ2-1): EPEVTQTPSHQVTQMGQEVILRCVPISNHLYFYWYRQILGQKVEFLVSFYNNEISEKSEIFDDQFSVERPDGSNFTLKIRSTKLEDSAMYFCASSEWRVEYNEQFFGPGTRLTVL.

J is TRBJ2-7 and V is TRBV11-3; TRBD1 agrees at 9 bases. V dropped 5 bases and J dropped 5; count of bases not matched to a gene: 7. This CDR3 is 14 amino acids long. Germline CDR1 and CDR2: SGHNT and YENEEA. The CDR3 region has the DNA TGTGCCAGCAGCCCCGGGACAGGGCTCGACGAGCAGTACTTC. Translated: CASSPGTGLDEQYF.

The chain combines TRBV4-1 with TRBJ1-1; 7 bases are a match to TRBD1. This CDR3 comprises 15 residues. Germline CDR1 MGHRA, CDR2 YSYEKL. The V gene end was trimmed by 4 bases and the J gene end by 0 bases; junction bases not matched to a gene: 5. The CDR3 sequence is CASSLTGNLNTEAFF. The CDR3 DNA sequence: TGCGCCAGCAGCCTGACAGGGAACTTGAACACTGAAGCTTTCTTT.

This chain joins TRBV18 and TRBJ1-5, with TRBD1 identical over 8 bases. Trimming at V came to 4 bases and at J to 7 bases, leaving 6 bases not matched to a gene. CDR1 and CDR2 from the germline V gene are KGHSH and LQKENI. This CDR3 has 14 amino acids. CDR3: CASSLEDRAQPQHF. CDR3 nucleotides: TGTGCCAGCTCACTGGAGGACAGGGCCCAGCCCCAGCATTTT.

The J gene is TRBJ1-1, the V gene TRBV29-1; D perhaps matches TRBD1 (5 bases). CDR3 size: 15 residues. Germline CDR1 and CDR2: SQVTM and ANQGSEA. Trimming removed 6 bases at V and 5 bases at J, with 22 bases between. CDR3 protein: CSVGAGSWGRTEAFF. CDR3 DNA: TGCAGCGTCGGGGCGGGGAGTTGGGGAAGGACTGAAGCTTTCTTT.

The chain uses TRBV4-2 and TRBJ2-1; TRBD1 agrees at 9 bases. Trimming took 3 bases from V and 6 from J; bases not matched to a gene: 18. Germline V gene data show CDR1 as LGHNA and CDR2 as YNFKEQ. The CDR3 totals 19 residues. CDR3 region: CASSHALTYRDRDPNEQFF. CDR3 bases: TGTGCCAGCAGCCACGCCCTTACTTACCGGGACAGGGATCCCAATGAGCAGTTCTTC.

The chain is built from TRBV4-1 and TRBJ1-5; 8 positions agree with TRBD1. Germline CDR1 reads MGHRA; CDR2 reads YSYEKL. Trimming removed 4 bases from V and 2 bases from J; junction bases left unmatched: 1. The CDR3 is 14 residues long. The CDR3 nucleotides read TGCGCCAGCAGCCCGGACAGGGGCAATCAGCCCCAGCATTTT. Its translation: CASSPDRGNQPQHF.

The genes are TRBV9 and TRBJ2-3; TRBD1 might be the D (6 bases). Trimming shortened V by 4 bases and J by 6 bases, and 15 bases separated the two germline ends. Germline loops: CDR1 SGDLS, CDR2 YYNGEE. The CDR3 is made up of 14 amino acids. Written as DNA, the CDR3 is TGTGCCAGCAGCTACCAGACAGGCGTCGATACGCAGTATTTT. It yields the protein CASSYQTGVDTQYF.

The genes are TRBV28 and TRBJ1-5, with 8 bases that match TRBD1. Germline CDR1 MDHEN, CDR2 SYDVKM. The CDR3 totals 19 residues. V trimming: 4 bases; J trimming: 0 bases; junction bases outside the gene matches: 14. This CDR3 reads CASSSPARGRDDSNQPQHF. CDR3 bases: TGTGCCAGCAGTTCTCCCGCCAGGGGGCGGGATGATAGCAATCAGCCCCAGCATTTT.

This chain joins TRBV5-5 and TRBJ2-7; 11 bases align to TRBD1. The CDR3 loop spans 15 amino acids. V lost 2 bases, J lost 7 bases, and 8 bases stayed unmatched. The germline gives CDR1 SGHKS, CDR2 YYEKEE (reference sequence). The DNA of the CDR3 is TGTGCCAGCAGCTTCATGGACAGGGGGCAGAGGGAGCAGTACTTC. This gives the protein CASSFMDRGQREQYF.

This clone was recorded once. CDR3 sequence (DNA): TGTGCCAGCAGCAGGAAAACAGGGAATTACACTGAAGCTTTCTTT. Protein sequence: CASSRKTGNYTEAFF. The rearrangement uses TRBV21-1 and TRBJ1-1; the table's D call of TRBD1 was not tested on the DNA. TRBV21-1 is flagged as a pseudogene. The CDR3 is 15 amino acids.

The V and J genes are TRBV10-2 and TRBJ2-2; 8 bases are shared with TRBD2. CDR1 and CDR2 from the germline V gene are WSHSY and SAAADI. The V and J ends lost 0 bases and 5 bases, in that order; junction bases with no gene match: 2. The CDR3 covers 15 residues. The CDR3, as DNA: TGCGCCAGCAGTGAGTCTAGCGGGACGACCGGGGAGCTGTTTTTT. It codes for CASSESSGTTGELFF.